Presented here are 28 T cell receptor beta chains from one specimen sequenced in a study of control samples from healthy donors and cancer patients (TCRdb year 2020). Libraries were made using the immunoSEQ multiplex PCR assay. The immuneACCESS repertoire file appears here via TCRdb, limited to in-frame rearrangements. These files lack a portion of the clones; in checked studies, under half of the deficit traces to unresolved V genes, and the cause of the others is not known. The sample yields fewer than 200,000 clones; roughly 90% were counted once. 1.2% to 1.5% of the sample rests with the top ten. Sequenced sample: blood. Every receptor here comes from a woman aged 45-60 years in good health.

This clone was seen a single time. V is TRBV5-1 and J is TRBJ2-1; possible D gene TRBD2, 6 bases. Looked up from germline, CDR1 is SGHRS and CDR2 is YFSETQ. The CDR3 runs 14 residues. V gave up 6 bases and J gave up 3 bases, with 13 bases separating them. In DNA, the CDR3 is TGCGCCAGCACCCCCGGCGGGGACTACAATGAGCAGTTCTTC. This codes for CASTPGGDYNEQFF.

This clone was counted once. The chain joins TRBV20-1 to TRBJ2-7; 7 positions agree with TRBD1. The CDR3 runs 14 residues. Trimming at V came to 3 bases and at J to 3 bases, leaving 8 bases not matched to a gene. Germline CDR1 reads DFQATT; CDR2 reads SNEGSKA (reference sequence). CDR3 sequence reads: CSASNRGRGYEQYF. CDR3 nucleotides: TGCAGTGCTAGTAACAGGGGACGTGGCTACGAGCAGTACTTC.

The V and J genes are TRBV9 and TRBJ2-5, with TRBD2 matching 9 bases. V was clipped by 6 bases and J by 4 bases; unmatched bases: 7. The CDR3 extends over 14 amino acids. The germline V gene encodes CDR1 SGDLS and CDR2 YYNGEE. The CDR3 region has the DNA TGTGCCAGCACAGCGGGGGGCTGGGGAGAGACCCAGTACTTC. This encodes CASTAGGWGETQYF.

V is TRBV6-5 and J is TRBJ2-7; no clear D. V dropped 6 bases and J dropped 3 bases, with 12 bases sitting between them. CDR1 is MNHEY and CDR2 is SVGAGI in the germline V gene. CDR3 size: 13 residues. The CDR3 reads CASRRDIDYEQYF. The CDR3 nucleotides read TGTGCCAGCAGGAGAGACATTGACTACGAGCAGTACTTC.

The chain recombines TRBV28 with TRBJ2-1, with D possibly TRBD2 on 5 matching bases. The germline V gene encodes CDR1 MDHEN and CDR2 SYDVKM. Trimming pared 5 bases from V and 12 bases from J, leaving 23 bases between. This CDR3 contains 15 residues. CDR3 coding DNA: TGTGCCAGCAGTCCCTGGGAGACTCACAATATGAGGCAGTTCTTC. Protein product: CASSPWETHNMRQFF. Filled out from reference TRBV28 and TRBJ2-1, the complete variable domain reads DVKVTQSSRYLVKRTGEKVFLECVQDMDHENMFWYRQDPGLGLRLIYFSYDVKMKEKGDIPEGYSVSREKKERFSLILESASTNQTSMYLCASSPWETHNMRQFFGPGTRLTVL.

This chain uses TRBV3-1 (or the pseudogene TRBV3-2) with TRBJ1-3, with a weak D call TRBD1 (6 bases). The CDR3 runs 14 residues. In germline, CDR1 is LGHDT, CDR2 YNNKEL (reference sequence). Trimming cost V 5 bases and J 10 bases, with 18 bases left between them. The CDR3 DNA is TGTGCCAGCAGCTCAACGGGGGGCGGAAGAACCATATATTTT. It specifies CASSSTGGGRTIYF.

This chain links TRBV4-3 with TRBJ2-7, with D unresolved. The CDR3 loop spans 12 amino acids. Between the trimmed V and J ends, which lost 3 bases and 6 bases, there was a span of 9 bases. Germline CDR1 LGHNA, CDR2 YSLEER. CDR3 DNA: TGCGCCAGCAGCCACCGGAGAGGCGAGCAGTACTTC. Residues: CASSHRRGEQYF.

V and J are TRBV20-1 and TRBJ1-3; possibly TRBD1 for D (5 bases). The CDR3 loop spans 16 amino acids. Germline V gives CDR1 DFQATT, CDR2 SNEGSKA (reference sequence). V shed 3 bases and J shed 4 bases, with 19 bases lying between them. The CDR3 DNA is TGCAGTGCTAGTAAGGGGACCCGAACCGAGGGAAACACCATATATTTT. Protein sequence: CSASKGTRTEGNTIYF.

This rearrangement joins TRBV6-6 to TRBJ2-3; D is undetermined. Germline lookup yields CDR1 MNHNY and CDR2 SVGAGI (reference sequence). The CDR3 consists of 14 residues. The ends were cut back, 5 bases at V and 1 base at J, with 10 bases in the middle. CDR3 sequence reads: CASSPPARTDTQYF. The CDR3, as DNA: TGTGCCAGCAGTCCGCCCGCTCGCACAGATACGCAGTATTTT.

The gene calls are TRBV7-3 and TRBJ2-7; 7 bases are shared with TRBD1. V lost 5 bases, J lost 0 bases, and 4 bases stayed unmatched. This CDR3 region has 14 residues. Germline CDR1 reads SGHTA; CDR2 reads FQGTGA. The CDR3 DNA is TGTGCCAGCAGCCCACAGGGGAGCTCCTACGAGCAGTACTTC. Amino acids: CASSPQGSSYEQYF.

Only one count was recorded for this clone. The V call is TRBV30, the J call TRBJ1-1; D unresolved. The length of the CDR3 is 11 residues. The ends were cut back, 4 bases at V and 1 base at J, with 4 bases in the middle. Looked up from germline, CDR1 is GTSNPN and CDR2 is SVGIG (reference sequence). Here the CDR3 reads CAWIGNTEAFF. The CDR3 DNA is TGTGCCTGGATAGGGAACACTGAAGCTTTCTTT. Complete variable domain (other parts from reference TRBV30 and TRBJ1-1): SQTIHQWPATLVQPVGSPLSLECTVEGTSNPNLYWYRQAAGRGLQLLFYSVGIGQISSEVPQNLSASRPQDRQFILSSKKLLLSDSGFYLCAWIGNTEAFFGQGTRLTVV.

The chain's CDR3 is CASSRGEFTEAFF. The CDR3, as DNA: TGTGCCAGCAGTCGGGGGGAGTTCACTGAAGCTTTCTTT. The chain is built from TRBV28 and TRBJ1-1; maybe TRBD1 (5 bases). Trimming took 5 bases from V and 4 from J, leaving 11 bases between them. Germline assignment: CDR1 MDHEN and CDR2 SYDVKM. This CDR3 comprises 13 residues.

The rearrangement joins TRBV9 to TRBJ1-5; D possibly corresponds to TRBD1 (5 bases). With 0 bases removed from V and 7 bases from J, the gap between germline ends came to 14 bases. Germline V lookup: CDR1 SGDLS, CDR2 YYNGEE. This CDR3 has 15 amino acids. The CDR3 region has the DNA TGTGCCAGCAGCGTAGGTGGGGACCGTACGCAGCCCCAGCATTTT. As protein: CASSVGGDRTQPQHF. Looking up the rest from reference TRBV9 and TRBJ1-5 gives the full variable domain: DSGVTQTPKHLITATGQRVTLRCSPRSGDLSVYWYQQSLDQGLQFLIQYYNGEERAKGNILERFSAQQFPDLHSELNLSSLELGDSALYFCASSVGGDRTQPQHFGDGTRLSIL.

The chain recombines TRBV6-2 or TRBV6-3 with TRBJ1-5; 7 bases map to TRBD1. The ends lost 5 bases at V and 0 bases at J; junction bases unmatched: 10. The CDR3 spans 17 residues. Germline CDR1 MNHEY, CDR2 SVGEGT. The CDR3 here is CASSRSTGSYSNQPQHF. CDR3 DNA sequence: TGTGCCAGCAGTCGCTCGACAGGGTCATATAGCAATCAGCCCCAGCATTTT.

The CDR3 reads CASSQEWKSGELFF. The CDR3 DNA reads TGCGCCAGCAGCCAAGAATGGAAGAGCGGGGAGCTGTTTTTT. This chain connects TRBV4-1 to TRBJ2-2; D is unresolved. Germline V gives CDR1 MGHRA, CDR2 YSYEKL. This CDR3 contains 14 residues. Trimming left V 0 bases short and J 7 bases short, with 9 bases between.

The chain uses TRBV28 and TRBJ1-1; TRBD1 matches at 7 bases. V dropped 3 bases and J dropped 1; count of bases not matched to a gene: 5. This CDR3 is built from 15 residues. The germline V gene encodes CDR1 MDHEN and CDR2 SYDVKM. DNA of the CDR3: TGTGCCAGCAGTTTGTTGCAGGGGGGGAACACTGAAGCTTTCTTT. It codes for CASSLLQGGNTEAFF.

The V call is TRBV4-3, the J call TRBJ2-7, with 8 bases matching TRBD1. Looked up from germline, CDR1 is LGHNA and CDR2 is YSLEER. This CDR3 is built from 15 residues. Trimming took 4 bases from V and 3 from J; bases not matched to a gene: 8. CDR3 in amino acids: CASSPGTGRIYEQYF. CDR3 bases: TGCGCCAGCAGCCCCGGGACAGGAAGAATCTACGAGCAGTACTTC.

This chain uses TRBV9 with TRBJ2-5; a possible D gene is TRBD1 (6 bases). Germline V lookup: CDR1 SGDLS, CDR2 YYNGEE. V lost 4 bases to trimming and J lost 5 bases, with 12 bases between them. The CDR3 is 13 amino acids. This chain's CDR3 is CASSPQGRETQYF. Here the CDR3 DNA reads TGTGCCAGCAGCCCCCAGGGGCGGGAGACCCAGTACTTC.

The rearrangement links TRBV19 to TRBJ2-5, with D uncertain. Germline V CDR1 and CDR2: LNHDA, SQIVND (reference sequence). The V and J ends lost 3 bases and 3 bases respectively, with 8 bases between them. The CDR3 has 13 amino acids. DNA of the CDR3: TGTGCCAGTAGTATTGGATGGAAAGAGACCCAGTACTTC. Its protein is CASSIGWKETQYF.

The V and J genes are TRBV4-3 and TRBJ2-6, with D hard to call. Germline values: CDR1 LGHNA, CDR2 YSLEER. The CDR3 has 16 amino acids. V lost 1 base to trimming and J lost 0 bases, with 7 bases between them. In nucleotides, the CDR3 is TGCGCCAGCAGCCAAGTTCGTGTCTCTGGGGCCAACGTCCTGACTTTC. It specifies CASSQVRVSGANVLTF.

The chain carries TRBV5-1 and TRBJ2-1, with 9 positions matching TRBD2. The CDR3 consists of 18 residues. Germline V gives CDR1 SGHRS, CDR2 YFSETQ. V lost 4 bases to trimming and J lost 2 bases; unmatched junction nucleotides: 13. The CDR3 region is CASSVLTSGGGAYNEQFF. The CDR3 DNA reads as TGCGCCAGCAGCGTCCTGACTTCCGGCGGGGGGGCCTACAATGAGCAGTTCTTC.

In the case of this clone: This sample also contains other DNA sequences that code for the same CDR3. V gene TRBV9 combines with J gene TRBJ1-1; D ambiguous. This CDR3 contains 14 residues. Trimming stripped 0 bases from V and 3 bases from J, with 9 bases between. Germline V gene lookup returns CDR1 SGDLS and CDR2 YYNGEE. CDR3 in amino acids: CASSVAGGDTEAFF. The CDR3 DNA sequence: TGTGCCAGCAGCGTAGCGGGCGGGGACACTGAAGCTTTCTTT. The full variable domain, with the rest looked up from reference TRBV9 and TRBJ1-1, is DSGVTQTPKHLITATGQRVTLRCSPRSGDLSVYWYQQSLDQGLQFLIQYYNGEERAKGNILERFSAQQFPDLHSELNLSSLELGDSALYFCASSVAGGDTEAFFGQGTRLTVV.

This chain joins TRBV7-9 and TRBJ1-5; the D gene is possibly TRBD1 (5 bases). Germline values: CDR1 SEHNR, CDR2 FQNEAQ (reference sequence). V was trimmed by 5 bases and J by 7 bases, leaving 15 bases between them. CDR3 length: 14 amino acids. The CDR3 sequence is CASSRGGGRQPQHF. The CDR3 nucleotides are TGTGCCAGCAGCCGGGGCGGGGGAAGACAGCCCCAGCATTTT.

The chain is built from TRBV5-4 and TRBJ2-3, with 9 bases identical to TRBD1. Trimming cost V 5 bases and J 3 bases; bases outside gene matches: 10. The germline gives CDR1 SGHNT, CDR2 YYREEE (reference sequence). The CDR3 sequence is 16 residues long. The CDR3 spells CASSLGQGIVTDTQYF. DNA for the CDR3: TGTGCCAGCAGTCTCGGACAGGGGATAGTAACAGATACGCAGTATTTT.

The V call is TRBV4-3, the J call TRBJ2-7; the match to TRBD2 covers 10 bases. Germline CDR1 and CDR2: LGHNA and YSLEER. The CDR3 length is 16 residues. The trim removed 0 bases at V and 3 bases at J, leaving 5 bases unmatched. CDR3 DNA sequence: TGCGCCAGCAGCCAAGATATAGCGGGGGGATTCTACGAGCAGTACTTC. Translation gives CASSQDIAGGFYEQYF.

CDR3 sequence (DNA): TGCGCCAGCAGCTTGAGGAGGGTTTCGGACACCGGGGAGCTGTTTTTT. This encodes CASSLRRVSDTGELFF. The rearrangement links TRBV5-1 to TRBJ2-2; perhaps TRBD2 as D (6 bases). The CDR3 length is 16 residues. Germline V gives CDR1 SGHRS, CDR2 YFSETQ. V shed 1 base and J shed 3 bases, with 13 bases lying between them.

The chain has TRBV5-6 and TRBJ1-5; D remains ambiguous. Germline assignment: CDR1 SGHDT and CDR2 YYEEEE. Trimming stripped 0 bases from V and 4 bases from J, with 2 bases between. This CDR3 has 12 amino acids. CDR3 sequence reads: CASSLVNQPQHF. The CDR3 bases are TGTGCCAGCAGCTTGGTAAATCAGCCCCAGCATTTT.

The chain carries TRBV10-3 and TRBJ2-7, with a tentative D call TRBD1 (6 bases). Between the trimmed V and J ends, which lost 4 bases and 7 bases, there was a span of 20 bases. Germline assignment: CDR1 ENHRY and CDR2 SYGVKD. The length of the CDR3 is 15 residues. The chain's CDR3 is CAISGLTGLSREQYF. DNA for the CDR3: TGTGCCATCAGTGGGCTCACAGGGTTATCAAGGGAGCAGTACTTC.